This paragraph covers one TCR beta chain sequence. Trimming removed 8 bases at V and 2 bases at J, with 15 bases between. CDR3 length equals 14 residues. Germline-derived CDR1 and CDR2 are SNHLY and FYNNEI. These data originate in a study of control samples from healthy donors and cancer patients. The protocol was immunoSEQ multiplex PCR, while the TCRdb copy is restricted to in-frame clones and leaves out a portion. The sample shows 110,000 or so clones, 75% to 90% of them seen only once. Sequenced material: blood. V gene TRBV2 combines with J gene TRBJ2-5; D is possibly TRBD1 (5 bases). The receptor was isolated from a woman between 50 and 59 years old in good health. The CDR3 here is CASEKGARQETQYF. The CDR3 bases are TGTGCCAGCGAAAAAGGGGCCCGGCAAGAGACCCAGTACTTC.